Listed below are T cell receptor beta chains from one sample, sequenced in a study of PD-L1 blockade in urothelial cancer. TCRdb's table, derived via immunoSEQ multiplex PCR, lists solely in-frame clones and lacks some. Of more than 90,000 clones detected, around 90% appear once; the ten largest clones hold approximately 2%. The sequencing used PBMCs, collected around atezolizumab (anti-PD-L1) treatment. All receptors come from a man aged 55-75 years with urothelial cancer. Each CDR3 is given with its conserved first and last residue. The D gene is left open where the match is weak. Clone size is not always given. Where it is, it says once, few, many or a class for expanded clones.

TRBJ1-3,once,17,TRBD1,TRBV9,CASSERPGTGLGNTIYF,TGTGCCAGCAGCGAGCGCCCCGGGACAGGGCTTGGAAACACCATATATTTT
TRBJ2-7,.,15,TRBD1,TRBV28,CAVLQGTAVSYEQYF,TGTGCCGTTCTACAAGGGACAGCAGTTTCCTACGAGCAGTACTTC
TRBJ1-6,.,15,.,TRBV10-3,CATNSQSSYNSPLHF,TGTGCCACCAATTCACAGAGCTCCTATAATTCACCCCTCCACTTT
TRBJ1-2,.,13,TRBD1,TRBV5-5,CASSETGNYGYTF,TGTGCCAGCAGTGAGACAGGGAACTATGGCTACACCTTC
TRBJ1-2,.,17,.,TRBV7-2,CASSPANRGSLLSGYTF,TGTGCCAGCAGCCCTGCTAACCGCGGCAGCCTCCTAAGTGGCTACACCTTC
TRBJ1-2,.,11,.,TRBV6-1,CASSVAVGYTF,TGTGCCAGCAGTGTGGCAGTTGGCTACACCTTC
TRBJ1-6,.,13,TRBD1,TRBV6-4,CASSDGQGFPLHF,TGTGCCAGCAGTGATGGACAGGGCTTTCCCCTCCACTTT
TRBJ1-1,.,13,TRBD1,TRBV5-1,CASSPQGDTEAFF,TGCGCCAGCAGCCCACAGGGGGACACTGAAGCTTTCTTT
TRBJ2-4,.,13,.,TRBV29-1,CSVDGGRPVIQYF,TGCAGCGTTGACGGGGGGCGTCCGGTTATTCAGTACTTC
TRBJ2-1,.,16,.,TRBV9,CASSVGGVLGGNEQFF,TGTGCCAGCAGCGTAGGCGGAGTCTTAGGCGGCAATGAGCAGTTCTTC
TRBJ2-3,.,16,TRBD2,TRBV5-6,CASSSGLAGGTDTQYF,TGTGCCAGCAGCTCTGGACTAGCGGGGGGAACAGATACGCAGTATTTT
TRBJ1-1,.,13,.,TRBV11-3,CASSFTENTEAFF,TGTGCCAGCAGCTTCACTGAGAACACTGAAGCTTTCTTT
TRBJ2-5,.,15,TRBD1,TRBV5-1,CASSLETGGRETQYF,TGCGCCAGCAGCTTGGAAACAGGGGGTCGAGAGACCCAGTACTTC